The source of this T cell receptor beta chain is a study of response to subunit inactivated influenza vaccine. From the RT-PCR reads, TCRdb called clonotypes with MiXCR, one entry per CDR3 protein. The sample holds hundreds of thousands of distinct CDR3 sequences, approximately 12% seen once. This CDR3 has 14 residues. Looked up from germline, CDR1 is SGHRS and CDR2 is YFSETQ. After removal of 4 bases from V and 0 bases from J, the junction contained 2 bases not matched to a gene. This clonotype was detected many times. The sequences come from non-naive T cells sorted from PBMCs, collected less than 15 days before vaccination. The chain combines TRBV5-1 with TRBJ1-1, with 8 bases lining up with TRBD1. The source of this sequence is a middle-aged man who received an inactivated influenza vaccine. The CDR3 protein is CASSATGVNTEAFF. CDR3 coding DNA: TGCGCCAGCAGCGCGACAGGGGTGAACACTGAAGCTTTCTTT. Complete variable domain (other parts from reference TRBV5-1 and TRBJ1-1): KAGVTQTPRYLIKTRGQQVTLSCSPISGHRSVSWYQQTPGQGLQFLFEYFSETQRNKGNFPGRFSGRQFSNSRSEMNVSTLELGDSALYLCASSATGVNTEAFFGQGTRLTVV.